This record covers a single TCR beta chain. Its antigen remains unknown. Constant-region reverse primers amplified full-length variable regions, followed by semi-nested Nested Universal Primer A PCR. MiXCR was run by TCRdb on the 5' RACE reads, yielding one entry per CDR3 protein. This table holds 4,500 to 6,000 distinct CDR3 sequences, under 80% found once. V was pared by 5 bases and J by 5 bases, with 12 bases between. The CDR3 loop spans 13 amino acids. The study, taken as a whole, reports: Tumor Tregs overlapped most with tumor, then blood, naive CD4+ cells. The larger cohort examined one V-J beta rearrangement, not whole repertoires. Tumor memory CD4+ T cell TCR gene usage clustered with blood and lymph node memory CD4+ cells and lymph node naive CD4+ cells.

Cells sorted as Tregs were CD4+, CD25+ and CD127-/low. The sequenced sample consisted of Tregs sorted from blood. The rearrangement uses TRBV12-3 or TRBV12-4 and TRBJ2-5; D is unclear. The receptor was derived from a female donor with breast cancer. The chain's CDR3 is CASSPQFGETQYF. The CDR3 DNA reads as TGTGCCAGCAGTCCTCAGTTCGGGGAGACCCAGTACTTC.